These T cell receptor beta chains were read from a single sample in a study of control samples from healthy donors and cancer patients. Libraries were prepared by immunoSEQ multiplex PCR; TCRdb keeps only in-frame clonotypes and omits some of them. Counted here are roughly 200,000 clones, just under 95% occurring once; the ten biggest clones make up almost 1.5%. Sequencing used blood. Source of these receptors: a man aged 18 to 29 in good health. Each CDR3 is given with its conserved first and last residue. D genes are given only for firm matches. The size of a clone is reported for some rows only, either as once, few or many, or as a class for expanded clones.

>TRBV9|TRBJ1-1|.|.
CASSVTQGNYEAFF
TGTGCCAGCAGCGTAACTCAAGGAAATTACGAAGCTTTCTTT
>TRBV5-1|TRBJ2-2|.|.
CASRGGGSNTGELFF
TGCGCCAGCAGGGGGGGCGGATCGAACACCGGGGAGCTGTTTTTT
>TRBV27|TRBJ2-2|.|.
CASSLSRGVRVGELFF
TGTGCCAGCAGTTTATCGAGGGGGGTTCGAGTCGGGGAGCTGTTTTTT
>TRBV6-1|TRBJ2-7|.|.
CASSEVWGLNHEQYF
TGTGCCAGCAGTGAAGTTTGGGGGCTGAACCACGAGCAGTACTTC
>TRBV5-1|TRBJ1-2|.|.
CASSPDRNYGYTF
TGCGCCAGCAGCCCCGATAGAAACTATGGCTACACCTTC
>TRBV15|TRBJ2-7|.|TRBD1
CATSRSDRGLVQYF
TGTGCCACCAGCAGATCGGACAGGGGGCTTGTACAGTACTTC
>TRBV28|TRBJ1-2|.|.
CASSLDSNYGYTF
TGTGCCAGCAGTTTAGACAGTAACTATGGCTACACCTTC
>TRBV30|TRBJ1-3|.|.
CAWSPLGVGSGNTIYF
TGTGCCTGGAGTCCACTAGGGGTAGGCTCTGGAAACACCATATATTTT
>TRBV21-1|TRBJ2-2|.|.
CASSKFRTGASTGELFF
TGTGCCAGCAGCAAATTTCGGACAGGGGCGTCCACCGGGGAGCTGTTTTTT
>TRBV5-1|TRBJ2-7|once|TRBD1
CASSTAPQGPYEQYF
TGCGCCAGCAGCACAGCTCCACAGGGGCCCTACGAGCAGTACTTC
>TRBV24-1|TRBJ1-1|.|.
CATREQGRTEAFF
TGTGCCACTAGGGAACAGGGAAGGACTGAAGCTTTCTTT
>TRBV28|TRBJ1-6|.|.
CASSPQGLKNSPLHF
TGTGCCAGCAGTCCACAGGGTCTGAAAAATTCACCCCTCCACTTT
>TRBV6-2/TRBV6-3|TRBJ2-5|.|TRBD1
CASSYPRDRQETQYF
TGTGCCAGCAGTTACCCCCGGGACAGGCAAGAGACCCAGTACTTC
>TRBV19|TRBJ1-6|.|.
CASSITLSTGRYSPLHF
TGTGCCAGTAGTATAACCTTGTCGACGGGGAGATATTCACCCCTCCACTTT
>TRBV7-6|TRBJ1-5|.|TRBD1
CASSIKPGQGTNQPQHF
TGTGCCAGCAGCATTAAGCCGGGACAGGGAACCAATCAGCCCCAGCATTTT
>TRBV24-1|TRBJ2-1|.|TRBD1
CATSDSYPGQGRNEQFF
TGTGCCACCAGTGACTCCTATCCGGGACAGGGGAGGAATGAGCAGTTCTTC
>TRBV7-9|TRBJ1-1|.|.
CASSSIGQRNTEAFF
TGTGCCAGCAGCAGCATCGGCCAGCGAAACACTGAAGCTTTCTTT
>TRBV27|TRBJ1-6|few|.
CASSLSGSSSSPLHF
TGTGCCAGCAGTTTATCAGGGAGTAGTAGTTCACCCCTCCACTTT
>TRBV28|TRBJ1-6|once|.
CASSPSTSPLHF
TGTGCCAGCAGTCCATCAACGTCACCCCTCCACTTT
>TRBV5-1|TRBJ2-1|.|TRBD1
CASSDTQGGSRNEQFF
TGCGCCAGCAGCGATACACAGGGGGGCTCTCGGAATGAGCAGTTCTTC
>TRBV18|TRBJ1-1|.|.
CASSPQNPAMNTEAFF
TGTGCCAGCTCACCACAGAATCCAGCCATGAACACTGAAGCTTTCTTT
>TRBV10-3|TRBJ2-7|.|TRBD1
CAIRSGQGLYEQYF
TGTGCCATCAGGTCGGGACAGGGCCTCTACGAGCAGTACTTC
>TRBV27|TRBJ2-2|.|TRBD1
CASRHLSDRGNTGELFF
TGTGCCAGCAGACACTTATCGGACAGGGGGAACACCGGGGAGCTGTTTTTT
>TRBV24-1|TRBJ2-2|.|.
CATSGVSGELFF
TGTGCCACCAGTGGGGTGTCCGGGGAGCTGTTTTTT
>TRBV15|TRBJ1-2|.|TRBD1
CATSRDREGYTF
TGTGCCACCAGCAGGGACAGGGAAGGCTACACCTTC
>TRBV28|TRBJ1-6|.|.
CASSYRFRGSNSPLHF
TGTGCCAGCAGTTACCGGTTCAGGGGCTCGAATTCACCCCTCCACTTT
>TRBV3-1/TRBV3-2|TRBJ1-4|.|.
CASSRNGANEKLFF
TGTGCCAGCAGCCGAAACGGAGCTAATGAAAAACTGTTTTTT
>TRBV5-1|TRBJ2-5|.|.
CASSWAEQKTQYF
TGCGCCAGCAGCTGGGCAGAGCAGAAGACCCAGTACTTC
>TRBV5-1|TRBJ1-2|.|.
CASSLAGYTNYGYTF
TGCGCCAGCAGCTTGGCAGGATACACGAACTATGGCTACACCTTC
>TRBV24-1|TRBJ2-7|.|.
CATSDAGTRSSYEQYF
TGTGCCACCAGTGACGCCGGGACAAGAAGCTCCTACGAGCAGTACTTC
>TRBV7-2|TRBJ2-1|.|TRBD2
CASSTGLAHNEQFF
TGTGCCAGCAGCACGGGACTAGCGCACAATGAGCAGTTCTTC
>TRBV2|TRBJ1-3|.|.
CASSPGVGSGNTIYF
TGTGCCAGCAGTCCAGGGGTTGGATCTGGAAACACCATATATTTT
>TRBV3-1/TRBV3-2|TRBJ1-1|.|.
CASGRNQVNTEAFF
TGTGCCAGCGGACGCAACCAAGTCAACACTGAAGCTTTCTTT
>TRBV5-1|TRBJ2-5|.|.
CASSPRGTGEETQYF
TGCGCCAGCAGCCCCCGAGGAACAGGAGAAGAGACCCAGTACTTC
>TRBV6-1|TRBJ2-3|.|TRBD2
CASSDLLGLAGYFSTDTQYF
TGTGCCAGCAGTGATTTATTGGGACTAGCGGGGTACTTTAGCACAGATACGCAGTATTTT
>TRBV29-1|TRBJ2-3|once|.
CSVDEGMDTQYF
TGCAGCGTTGACGAGGGAATGGATACGCAGTATTTT
>TRBV6-6|TRBJ1-1|.|.
CASSYSSPGKTEAFF
TGTGCCAGCAGTTACTCAAGTCCCGGGAAGACTGAAGCTTTCTTT
>TRBV24-1|TRBJ2-2|.|.
CATKGQANTGELFF
TGTGCCACCAAGGGGCAAGCGAACACCGGGGAGCTGTTTTTT
>TRBV7-3|TRBJ2-1|.|TRBD2
CASSVLAGGLNEQFF
TGTGCCAGCAGCGTTCTAGCGGGGGGACTAAATGAGCAGTTCTTC
>TRBV10-2|TRBJ2-2|.|TRBD2
CATSQRPGGPGELFF
TGCGCCACTTCACAAAGGCCGGGGGGACCCGGGGAGCTGTTTTTT
>TRBV2|TRBJ2-3|.|.
CASRGADTQYF
TGTGCCAGCAGAGGGGCAGATACGCAGTATTTT
>TRBV28|TRBJ1-1|.|.
CASSLTKDTEAFF
TGTGCCAGCAGCCTCACAAAAGACACTGAAGCTTTCTTT
>TRBV5-6|TRBJ1-2|.|TRBD1
CASSWDRGNYGYTF
TGTGCCAGCAGTTGGGACAGGGGTAACTATGGCTACACCTTC
>TRBV30|TRBJ1-2|.|.
CAWRVRNYGYTF
TGTGCCTGGAGGGTTCGAAACTATGGCTACACCTTC
>TRBV10-1|TRBJ2-4|.|.
CASRLYGPGENIQYF
TGCGCCAGCAGATTATACGGGCCCGGCGAAAACATTCAGTACTTC
>TRBV14|TRBJ2-7|.|.
CASSHHPTGLITGEQYF
TGTGCCAGCAGCCATCACCCTACCGGCCTCATTACTGGGGAGCAGTACTTC
>TRBV5-1|TRBJ2-2|.|TRBD1
CASSLPQGAQSGELFF
TGCGCCAGCAGCTTGCCGCAGGGGGCGCAATCCGGGGAGCTGTTTTTT
>TRBV2|TRBJ2-3|.|TRBD2
CASSDLVAGGTTDTQYF
TGTGCCAGCAGTGATTTGGTAGCGGGGGGGACTACGGATACGCAGTATTTT